This T cell receptor beta chain was profiled in a study of regulatory T cells in long-lasting Graves disease. This clonotype was observed many times. Germline V gene sequence: CDR1 MNHEY, CDR2 SVGEGT. V shed 5 bases and J 3 bases; nucleotides not matched to a gene: 5. This CDR3 is 15 amino acids long. HTBI primers from iRepertoire and Arm-PCR of CDR3 regions yielded the TCR beta libraries. TCRdb processed the multiplex PCR reads anew with MiXCR; each CDR3 protein has one entry. The sample records 450,000 to 700,000 distinct CDR3 sequences, about 13% being singletons. This sample's time point: newly diagnosed GD, antithyroid drugs for less than 3 months. From PBMCs, RNA was extracted and then used to make the TCR library. This sample was also put to use in a study of T cells in Graves' hyperthyroidism and ophthalmopathy. As that study records: Uncontrolled infection, other autoimmune disease, pregnancy or lactation disqualified patients from enrolment. With the HTBI primer set, the TCR CDR3 went through a first round of RT-PCR.

V gene TRBV6-2 or TRBV6-3 combines with J gene TRBJ2-2, with 8 bases fitting TRBD2. This material consisted of peripheral blood mononuclear cells (PBMCs), taken at new diagnosis, from a patient treated with antithyroid drugs. This receptor was identified in a young man with Graves disease. The CDR3 DNA follows: TGTGCCAGCAGTCGCCTACTAGCGGACACCGGGGAGCTGTTTTTT. It encodes CASSRLLADTGELFF.